This T cell receptor (beta chain) was captured in a study of T cells in Graves' hyperthyroidism and ophthalmopathy. In the study overall: Peripheral blood sampling occurred at initial diagnosis, before any treatment.

Each diagnosis drew on symptoms, thyroxine, TRAb, thyroid ultrasound and orbital computed tomography findings. The germline V gene encodes CDR1 SGHAT and CDR2 FQNNGV. Trimming cost V 3 bases and J 9 bases, with 18 bases left between them. The CDR3 spans 15 residues. The table lists this clonotype with many counts. RNA transcripts were the template for amplifying TCR beta CDR3 regions. Carried out on the TCR CDR3, a first-round RT-PCR used the HTBI primer set. MiXCR, applied by TCRdb to the multiplex PCR reads, yields one record per CDR3 protein. In the table there are about 500,000 distinct CDR3 sequences, more than 15% of which are singletons.

The sequence was collected from a woman between 25 and 40 years old with Graves' ophthalmopathy. This chain connects TRBV11-2 to TRBJ2-1; no reliable D call. Input material: blood. The CDR3 here is CASSFPNPLFGEQFF. CDR3 DNA sequence: TGTGCCAGCAGCTTCCCGAACCCTTTGTTTGGTGAGCAGTTCTTC. Based on the CDR3 plus reference TRBV11-2 and TRBJ2-1, the full variable domain is EAGVAQSPRYKIIEKRQSVAFWCNPISGHATLYWYQQILGQGPKLLIQFQNNGVVDDSQLPKDRFSAERLKGVDSTLKIQPAKLEDSAVYLCASSFPNPLFGEQFFGPGTRLTVL.